Listed here is a single T cell receptor (beta chain). As yet, its antigen is unknown. Of the isolated RNA, all was reverse transcribed, and so the sequenced material was expressed TCRB transcripts. For naive, central memory and regulatory T cell samples, reads averaged around 3.5 million. The protocol was immunoSEQ multiplex PCR, while the TCRdb copy is restricted to in-frame clones and leaves out a portion. The table lists 250,000 to 350,000 clones, 15% of them singletons. One heparinised draw, averaging around 120 mL, was taken per donor. This sample was taken from a study of beta chain features in type 1 diabetes. Whole-study findings and limits: Patients and controls would be equally affected if PCR favored shorter templates. Patients with Type 1 diabetes showed moderately but significantly shorter TCRB CDR3s in all four CD4+ subsets. The analysis here could not establish whether HLA type shapes TCRB rearrangement.

The CDR3 has 15 amino acids. The V end was cut by 2 bases, the J end by 3 bases, with 11 bases between. CDR1 and CDR2 (germline): SGHNT, YYREEE (reference sequence). This receptor was taken from a man aged 18 to 29 with type 1 diabetes. The J gene is TRBJ2-2, the V gene TRBV5-4, with D tentatively TRBD2 (5 bases). Sequenced material: naive CD4+ T cells from blood. The CDR3 spells CASSFKAGHTGELFF. The CDR3 coding sequence is TGTGCCAGCAGCTTTAAGGCGGGTCACACCGGGGAGCTGTTTTTT.